This paragraph covers one T cell receptor beta chain sequence. Other DNA sequences in this specimen translate into the identical CDR3. The data were obtained in a study of cytomegalovirus exposure and HLA in healthy donors. Germline CDR1 and CDR2: MNHEY and SMNVEV (reference sequence). The CDR3 is 15 residues long. V gave up 8 bases and J gave up 4 bases; unmatched junction bases: 9. The PCR had 60 Vbeta and 13 Jbeta primers. The method was immunoSEQ multiplex PCR; TCRdb's version includes in-frame clones alone and lacks a portion of them. The sample includes about 140,000 clones, 82% of them seen just once.

The J gene is TRBJ2-7, the V gene TRBV27; 12 bases match TRBD1. The clonotype was recovered from a middle-aged woman in good health and CMV-seronegative. The sequencing sample was made of PBMCs. CDR3 sequence (DNA): TGTGCCAGCTCTTACGCGGGACAGGGGGCATACGAGCAGTACTTC. It encodes CASSYAGQGAYEQYF.